The present entry profiles one TCR beta chain with its context. This specimen belongs to a study of OX40 agonist ivuxolimab in advanced cancers. Study-wide context: Ivuxolimab, which is an agonistic anti-OX40 (CD134) antibody, was administered to the patients. Patients treated during dose escalation were battling hepatocellular carcinoma, melanoma, renal cell or head and neck cancer.

Some clones are missing from TCRdb's copy, which holds only in-frame ones; the method was immunoSEQ multiplex PCR. The sample comprises tens of thousands of clones, more than 80% of which are singletons, and roughly 0.94% rests with the top ten. Germline assignment: CDR1 SGHDT and CDR2 YYEEEE. V trimming: 5 bases; J trimming: 11 bases; junction bases outside the gene matches: 12. The CDR3 spans 13 residues. This sequence joins TRBV5-6 and TRBJ1-2; TRBD1 matches 7 bases. The material sequenced was CD4+ or CD8+ T cells sorted from blood, taken in a trial of the OX40 agonist ivuxolimab. This TCR derives from an adult with an advanced solid tumor such as melanoma, head and neck, liver or kidney cancer. CDR3 sequence (DNA): TGTGCCAGCAGGAATAGACAGGGAGATTGGTACACCTTC. Encoded protein: CASRNRQGDWYTF.